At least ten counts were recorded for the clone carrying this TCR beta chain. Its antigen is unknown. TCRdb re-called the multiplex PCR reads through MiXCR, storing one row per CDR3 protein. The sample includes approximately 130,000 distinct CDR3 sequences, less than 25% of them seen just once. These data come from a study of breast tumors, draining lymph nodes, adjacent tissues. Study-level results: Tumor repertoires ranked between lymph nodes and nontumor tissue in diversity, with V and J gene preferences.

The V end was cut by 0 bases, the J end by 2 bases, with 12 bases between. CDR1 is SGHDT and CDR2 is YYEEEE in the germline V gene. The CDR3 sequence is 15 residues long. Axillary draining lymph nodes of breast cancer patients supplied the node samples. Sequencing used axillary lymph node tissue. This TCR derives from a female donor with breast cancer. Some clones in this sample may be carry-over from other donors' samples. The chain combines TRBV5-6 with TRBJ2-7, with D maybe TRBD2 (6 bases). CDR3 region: CASSLDISGAYEQYF. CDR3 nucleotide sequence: TGTGCCAGCAGCTTGGATATATCGGGAGCCTACGAGCAGTACTTC.